Listed here are 9 T cell receptor beta chains from one sample, sequenced in a study of T cells after yellow fever vaccination. TCRdb fed the 5' RACE reads into MiXCR, producing one record per CDR3 protein. The sample contains just under 600,000 distinct CDR3 sequences, roughly 13% of which appear only once. Sequencing was performed on PBMCs, taken on the day of the yellow fever booster vaccination. The receptors come from a man aged 25-45 years who received the YFV17D yellow fever vaccine.

This clonotype has only a few counts. V usage is TRBV6-5 and J usage is TRBJ1-1; D is uncertain. The germline CDR1 and CDR2 sequences are MNHEY and SVGAGI. The length of the CDR3 is 14 residues. Trimming shortened V by 0 bases and J by 8 bases, and 13 bases separated the two germline ends. As DNA, the CDR3 is TGTGCCAGCAGTTACTCGCTAGGGATGGTAGAAGCTTTCTTT. Protein product: CASSYSLGMVEAFF.

This clonotype was counted between two and nine times. This chain links TRBV7-2 with TRBJ2-1; no definite D call. This CDR3 region has 9 residues. Germline values: CDR1 SGHTA, CDR2 FQGNSA. The CDR3 here is CVAYNEQFF. CDR3 sequence (DNA): TGTGTGGCTTACAATGAGCAGTTCTTC.

The chain employs TRBV5-4 and TRBJ2-1, with 9 bases identical to TRBD2. The CDR3 is made up of 15 amino acids. V gave up 1 base and J gave up 10 bases; unmatched junction bases: 9. The germline CDR1 and CDR2 sequences are SGHNT and YYREEE (reference sequence). The CDR3 reads CASSLSREGPREQFF. The CDR3 DNA follows: TGTGCCAGCAGCTTGTCGCGGGAGGGCCCTCGGGAGCAGTTCTTC.

This clonotype was recorded a few times. The CDR3 DNA follows: TGTGCCAGCAGCACCAGACTAGCGGGAGTTCCCTCCACAGATACGCAGTATTTT. The encoded protein is CASSTRLAGVPSTDTQYF. The chain carries TRBV7-2 and TRBJ2-3; 12 bases fit TRBD2. CDR3 length: 18 residues. V shed 5 bases and J 2 bases; nucleotides not matched to a gene: 11. CDR1 is SGHTA, CDR2 FQGNSA, per germline.

The chain employs TRBV25-1 and TRBJ2-7; maybe TRBD2 (7 bases). The CDR3 is 15 residues long. Looked up from germline, CDR1 is MGHDK and CDR2 is SYGVNS. Trimming removed 3 bases from V and 1 base from J, with 13 bases in between. Here the CDR3 DNA reads TGTGCCAGCAGTGATCCGGGGGGCGCATCCTACGAGCAGTACTTC. Its protein product is CASSDPGGASYEQYF.

This clonotype was seen at least ten times. The chain recombines TRBV19 with TRBJ1-1, with D uncertain. Trimming left V 1 base short and J 4 bases short, with 4 bases between. Germline loops: CDR1 LNHDA, CDR2 SQIVND (reference sequence). This CDR3 contains 12 residues. The CDR3 DNA sequence: TGTGCCAGTAGTATAGCCGGCACTGAAGCTTTCTTT. It translates to CASSIAGTEAFF.

The chain uses TRBV20-1 and TRBJ2-1, with TRBD1 matching 11 bases. The CDR3 is made up of 15 amino acids. CDR1 DFQATT and CDR2 SNEGSKA come from the germline V gene (reference sequence). The trim removed 3 bases at V and 7 bases at J, leaving 8 bases unmatched. CDR3 DNA sequence: TGCAGTGCTAGCCCTGGACAGGGGGCAAGGAATGAGCAGTTCTTC. This gives the protein CSASPGQGARNEQFF.

There are a few counts of this clonotype. The chain couples TRBV7-8 to TRBJ1-2; D may be TRBD1 (5 bases). CDR1 and CDR2 (germline): SGHVS, FQNEAQ. This CDR3 has 13 residues. Trimming removed 5 bases at V and 8 bases at J, with 15 bases between. The chain's CDR3 is CASSVDGGAGYTF. The CDR3 DNA is TGTGCCAGCAGCGTAGATGGAGGGGCCGGCTACACCTTC.

The rearrangement joins TRBV6-2 or TRBV6-3 to TRBJ2-2; D is uncertain. CDR1 is MNHEY and CDR2 is SVGEGT in the germline V gene. CDR3 length: 15 residues. V lost 7 bases and J lost 6, with 18 bases in between. For the CDR3, the DNA is TGTGCCAGCAAAAAAGAGGCTGTGTATTCCGGGGAGCTGTTTTTT. Amino acid sequence: CASKKEAVYSGELFF.